A selection of T cell receptor beta chains follows, all from one sample in a study of blood T cell repertoires in COVID-19. Clones were read by immunoSEQ multiplex PCR, and TCRdb kept only the in-frame ones, dropping some. Of hundreds of thousands of clones listed, 75% to 90% are singletons. The specimen sequenced was PBMCs or T cells enriched from blood (not recorded which). These receptors originate from a man aged 35 to 55 who had recovered from COVID-19. Both conserved end residues are part of each CDR3. Clone size is not always given. Where it is, it says once, few, many or a class for expanded clones.

TRBJ2-5	NA	TRBV7-2	CASSSGLAGGGGETQYF
TRBJ2-2	once	TRBV7-2	CASSLVGATELFF
TRBJ1-1	many	TRBV7-9	CASSPEGTGVNTEAFF
TRBJ1-1	NA	TRBV10-3	CAISGTPNTEAFF
TRBJ1-2	NA	TRBV10-3	CAIKSGANYGYTF
TRBJ1-2	NA	TRBV7-2	CASSDRGQGYGYTF
TRBJ2-3	NA	TRBV5-1	CASSFGGAADTQYF
TRBJ2-3	NA	TRBV24-1	CATSTGGTDTQYF
TRBJ1-3	once	TRBV7-2	CASSLERGSGNTIYF
TRBJ2-5	once	TRBV3-1/TRBV3-2	CASSQNPGGLETQYF
TRBJ2-7	many	TRBV5-1	CASSLNGGGAEYEQYF
TRBJ1-2	NA	TRBV19	CATFWRYGYTF
TRBJ2-2	NA	TRBV4-1	CASSQDWPARYPGELFF
TRBJ1-5	few	TRBV28	CASSPPDSFNQPQHF
TRBJ2-1	once	TRBV4-2	CASSQDTSGPYNEQFF
TRBJ1-3	NA	TRBV28	CASISTVSRNTIYF
TRBJ1-6	NA	TRBV27	CASSLVSSSYNSPLHF
TRBJ1-5	NA	TRBV6-2/TRBV6-3	CASSSQEGRAQHF
TRBJ2-5	NA	TRBV4-1	CASSQNGETQYF
TRBJ1-2	NA	TRBV7-3	CASSLSGTEASGYGYTF
TRBJ2-1	NA	TRBV10-2	CASRTGGSLALEQFF
TRBJ1-2	NA	TRBV19	CATSGSYGYTF
TRBJ2-7	once	TRBV9	CASSDREGRPYEQYF
TRBJ1-3	NA	TRBV25-1	CASSESGNSGNTIYF
TRBJ1-1	NA	TRBV6-4	CASSYEQGSTEAFF
TRBJ2-1	NA	TRBV5-1	CASSPEAGGNPYYNEQFF
TRBJ1-1	NA	TRBV19	CASTYIASGDQLF
TRBJ2-2	NA	TRBV6-5	CASRDRVKSVGELFF
TRBJ1-2	NA	TRBV7-2	CASSLGGSPRVYGYTF
TRBJ2-5	NA	TRBV2	CASRTVAGEKQETQYF
TRBJ1-1	NA	TRBV29-1	CSVGRGGEAFF
TRBJ2-1	once	TRBV6-6	CASSRSGVSYNEQFF
TRBJ2-1	NA	TRBV11-2	CASSLYLAGGSYNEQFF
TRBJ1-3	NA	TRBV21-1	CASSRTGKSSGNTIYF
TRBJ2-6	NA	TRBV5-5	CASSVGTVRSGANVLTF
TRBJ2-7	NA	TRBV9	CASSPRTLNEQYF
TRBJ2-2	NA	TRBV5-1	CASTRIGTGSTGELFF
TRBJ2-2	NA	TRBV5-4	CASSPGIAVNTGELFF
TRBJ2-1	once	TRBV7-2	CASSLASGRYNEQFF
TRBJ1-6	NA	TRBV30	CAFSDRGNSPLHF
TRBJ2-3	NA	TRBV27	CASGTGQRGGPDTQYF
TRBJ1-2	once	TRBV30	CAWTPGRGFYGYTF
TRBJ2-3	NA	TRBV9	CASSVIGSTDTQYF
TRBJ2-2	few	TRBV5-1	CANLPGRVDTGELFF
TRBJ1-2	NA	TRBV23-1	CASSQSGQVCPIHGYTF
TRBJ1-5	NA	TRBV11-3	CASSLEVTKWDRGRINWGNQPQHF
TRBJ1-3	NA	TRBV6-1	CASSEFLWGDSITLSGNTIYF
TRBJ2-3	few	TRBV19	CASSTRRKDTQYF
TRBJ2-7	once	TRBV5-8	CASSFEQVAQYF
TRBJ1-2	NA	TRBV3-1/TRBV3-2	CASNPGVIGTDYGYTF